This T cell receptor (beta chain) comes out of a study of T cell repertoires in cytomegalovirus infection. Looking at the study overall: CMV infection and matching HLA type were both indicated by public TCR beta signatures. Study outcomes and limitations: Cumulated frequencies of public TCR beta families served to identify carriers of CMV plus the relevant HLA. CMV-specific TCR beta clonotypes restricted by HLA-C were the ones dominating the ex vivo response.

This CDR3 has 14 amino acids. Trimming cost V 5 bases and J 2 bases, with 13 bases left between them. The V gene's germline CDR1 is SGHVS and CDR2 FNYEAQ. Regarding this clonotype: Its antigen is not identified.

MiXCR, applied by TCRdb to the reads, yields one record per CDR3 protein. The table has approximately 260,000 distinct CDR3 sequences, around 15% seen once. This TCR came from a human donor in good health (CMV status not recorded). Some clones in this sample may be carry-over from other donors' samples. Material: CD8+ T cells from PBMCs. The chain has TRBV7-6 and TRBJ2-7; D call uncertain. The CDR3 protein is CASSNPEDPYEQYF. In DNA, the CDR3 is TGTGCCAGCAGCAACCCCGAGGACCCCTACGAGCAGTACTTC. Filled out from reference TRBV7-6 and TRBJ2-7, the complete variable domain reads GAGVSQSPRYKVTKRGQDVALRCDPISGHVSLYWYRQALGQGPEFLTYFNYEAQQDKSGLPNDRFSAERPEGSISTLTIQRTEQRDSAMYRCASSNPEDPYEQYFGPGTRLTVT.